A selection of T cell receptor beta chains follows, all from one sample in a study of CD8 T cells in Susac syndrome. TCRdb reanalysed the immunoSEQ multiplex PCR reads using MiXCR and keeps one entry per CDR3 protein. Here the sample spans about 160,000 distinct CDR3 sequences, just over 90% being singletons. The specimen sequenced was CD4+ T cells from PBMCs. The source of these receptors is a human donor in good health. Both conserved end residues are trimmed from each CDR3. D genes are given only for firm matches.

>TRBV29-1|TRBJ2-1|.
SVVDSSKDEQF
>TRBV14|TRBJ2-1|TRBD2
ASSPALAGENNEQF
>TRBV28|TRBJ2-3|TRBD1
ASSSPGQYTDTQY
>TRBV5-1|TRBJ2-2|.
ASSTERANTGELF
>TRBV28|TRBJ2-3|.
ASSLWSRHTDTQY
>TRBV29-1|TRBJ1-4|.
SVARGLGEKLF
>TRBV6-1|TRBJ1-2|.
ASSPSRGAGYGYT
>TRBV20-1|TRBJ1-5|.
SARSALQPQH
>TRBV20-1|TRBJ1-5|TRBD1
SARVFPGQGNQPQH
>TRBV6-1|TRBJ2-3|.
ASSGLSTDTQY
>TRBV7-3|TRBJ1-1|.
ASSSDPTSPYEAF
>TRBV5-1|TRBJ2-5|.
ASSPGDSGWETQY
>TRBV5-1|TRBJ1-2|TRBD1
ASSWGQLTNYGYT
>TRBV6-1|TRBJ1-4|TRBD1
ASSPYRGFTTNEKLF
>TRBV7-2|TRBJ1-4|.
ASSPFGLGTTGNEKLF
>TRBV6-1|TRBJ1-5|.
ASSGVRGGQPQH
>TRBV7-2|TRBJ1-5|.
ASSLWGDQPQH
>TRBV19|TRBJ1-1|.
ASSQRVNTEAF
>TRBV18|TRBJ2-7|TRBD1
ASSPRGTVGEQY
>TRBV12-3/TRBV12-4|TRBJ2-1|.
ASSFSSSYEQF
>TRBV5-4|TRBJ2-1|.
ASSLDRYYNEQF
>TRBV28|TRBJ2-1|.
ASSRLASSGYEQF
>TRBV25-1|TRBJ2-5|TRBD2
ASSISLGGETQY
>TRBV10-3|TRBJ2-7|TRBD2
AISEWTSGRSYEQY
>TRBV29-1|TRBJ1-2|TRBD1
SAGQGAGAVGYT
>TRBV12-3/TRBV12-4|TRBJ1-4|.
ASRSGVREKLF
>TRBV2|TRBJ2-5|.
ASSFSIQETQY
>TRBV7-2|TRBJ2-3|TRBD1
ASSFRTGTSDTQY
>TRBV20-1|TRBJ2-1|TRBD2
SAVLELGLAGGGSSYNEQF
>TRBV6-2/TRBV6-3|TRBJ1-5|.
ASSLQFNQPQH
>TRBV4-3|TRBJ1-1|.
ASSQDNRAGREAF
>TRBV20-1|TRBJ1-1|TRBD1
SARDSTGGPLNTEAF
>TRBV3-1|TRBJ2-5|.
ASASGRETQY
>TRBV6-5|TRBJ2-7|.
ASSSTGTSRYEQY
>TRBV2|TRBJ2-2|.
ASSGESGELF
>TRBV2|TRBJ2-2|.
ASSEGWAGELF
>TRBV6-6|TRBJ2-3|.
ASSYSAEGSTQY
>TRBV3-1|TRBJ2-1|TRBD2
ASSQAAGVEQF
>TRBV19|TRBJ2-1|TRBD2
ASSLGTTNEQF
>TRBV9|TRBJ1-3|TRBD1
ASSSRQGGNTIY
>TRBV19|TRBJ2-1|.
ASSIDLSSYNEQF
>TRBV6-1|TRBJ2-4|.
ASRQSGAASDNIQY
>TRBV6-5|TRBJ1-1|.
ASTLTTGTEAF
>TRBV18|TRBJ2-7|TRBD1
ASSMTGSYEQY
>TRBV7-2|TRBJ2-1|.
ASSAGLPSYNEQF
>TRBV5-4|TRBJ2-3|.
ASSSSMAVSTDTQY
>TRBV28|TRBJ2-7|.
ATTTSYEQY
>TRBV12-3/TRBV12-4|TRBJ2-7|.
ASSPGTTYEQY
>TRBV10-3|TRBJ1-1|.
AVVSGRGFNTEAF
>TRBV6-5|TRBJ2-7|.
ASSGTGPYEQY